This TCR beta chain emerged from a study of blood T cell repertoires in COVID-19. Overall study context: COVID-19 samples from acute and convalescent phases originated in the United States, Italy and Spain.

Recruits, aged about 18 to 100 years, lived in 24 US areas. Grouping used clinical history reported by participants in a survey and questionnaire. The CDR3 has 16 amino acids. V shed 7 bases and J 3 bases; nucleotides not matched to a gene: 12. Per germline, CDR1 SNHLY and CDR2 FYNNEI. Data came from immunoSEQ multiplex PCR; TCRdb stores just in-frame clones and leaves some out. This repertoire shows 300,000 to 450,000 clones, approximately 87% found once; its top ten account for about 1.5%. The chain couples TRBV2 to TRBJ2-3, with 8 bases that match TRBD2. This clonotype originated in a man younger than 45 who had recovered from COVID-19. Sequenced: PBMCs or T cells enriched from blood (not recorded which). The DNA of the CDR3 is TGTGCCAGCATATTAGGGCGGGGACTAGGGACAGATACGCAGTATTTT. Translating it yields CASILGRGLGTDTQYF.